This T cell receptor (beta chain) originates from a study of stem cell transplantation in POMP-related autoinflammatory disease. Study-level information: CD8+ T cells were low and CD4+ cells naive-skewed before transplant.

The germline V gene has CDR1 SNHLY and CDR2 FYNNEI. V was trimmed by 5 bases and J by 0 bases, leaving 10 bases between them. The CDR3 is 14 residues long. Here immunoSEQ multiplex PCR was the method, and the copy in TCRdb shows in-frame clones only, minus some. The sample has about 68,000 clones, roughly 88% seen once. The sequence was obtained from a human patient with POMP-related autoinflammation and immune dysregulation (PRAID). Part of the T cell pool may stem from the graft donor. The V call is TRBV2, the J call TRBJ1-1; tentatively, D is TRBD1 (6 bases). Sequences were derived from CD4+ T cells from PBMCs, sampled after stem cell transplantation. In nucleotides, the CDR3 is TGTGCCAGCAGTCCCGAGGGGGTGAACACTGAAGCTTTCTTT. As protein: CASSPEGVNTEAFF.